Presented here are 14 T cell receptor beta chains from one specimen sequenced in a study of blood T cell repertoires in COVID-19 (dated by TCRdb to about 2020). Library prep was done by the immunoSEQ multiplex PCR assay. The clones in this table, taken by TCRdb from immuneACCESS, are in-frame only. Not every clone is retained; where verified, under half of the shortfall comes from an unresolved V gene, and the cause of the rest is unknown. The sample data list approximately 220,000 clones, and roughly 88% of these were observed just once. 27% of the sample rests with the top ten. Source material: peripheral blood. The receptors come from a man aged 35 to 55 with acute or convalescent COVID-19.

The chain has TRBV27 and TRBJ2-1; TRBD1 is a possible D gene (5 bases). This CDR3 spans 16 amino acids. V was pared by 3 bases and J by 5 bases, with 17 bases between. Germline lookup yields CDR1 MNHEY and CDR2 SMNVEV (reference sequence). In DNA, the CDR3 is TGTGCCAGCAGTTTTAGTGGGGCCGGGTACCACAATGAGCAGTTCTTC. Translation: CASSFSGAGYHNEQFF.

The V and J genes are TRBV7-9 and TRBJ2-3; 8 positions match TRBD2. Trimming took 4 bases from V and 0 from J; bases not matched to a gene: 9. CDR1 and CDR2 (germline): SEHNR, FQNEAQ (reference sequence). This CDR3 contains 17 residues. CDR3 region: CASSSAGVKSSTDTQYF. Written as DNA, the CDR3 is TGTGCCAGCAGCTCAGCGGGAGTGAAATCTAGCACAGATACGCAGTATTTT.

This chain links TRBV24-1 with TRBJ1-2; D gene unclear. Trimming pared 1 base from V and 7 bases from J, leaving 15 bases between. Germline lookup yields CDR1 KGHDR and CDR2 SFDVKD. The CDR3 sequence is 15 residues long. CDR3 nucleotides: TGTGCCACCAGTGATTTCCTGGACGGGATAAGTGGCTACACCTTC. This translates into CATSDFLDGISGYTF.

The chain carries TRBV15 and TRBJ2-3; D may be TRBD1 (6 bases). V was trimmed by 1 base and J by 3 bases, leaving 17 bases between them. Per the germline V gene, CDR1 is LNHNV and CDR2 is YYDKDF (reference sequence). The CDR3 is 17 amino acids. The CDR3 DNA follows: TGTGCCACCAGCAGAGGCCCAGGGGATTCGGGTACAGATACGCAGTATTTT. It specifies CATSRGPGDSGTDTQYF. Full variable domain (remainder filled in from reference TRBV15 and TRBJ2-3): DAMVIQNPRYQVTQFGKPVTLSCSQTLNHNVMYWYQQKSSQAPKLLFHYYDKDFNNEADTPDNFQSRRPNTSFCFLDIRSPGLGDTAMYLCATSRGPGDSGTDTQYFGPGTRLTVL.

V and J are TRBV12-3 or TRBV12-4 and TRBJ1-2; 7 bases line up with TRBD1. This CDR3 comprises 13 residues. The V gene end was trimmed by 3 bases and the J gene end by 7 bases; junction bases not matched to a gene: 5. The DNA for the CDR3 is TGTGCCAGCAGTTTTAACAGGGGAGGTGGCTACACCTTC. Translated: CASSFNRGGGYTF.

The chain links TRBV19 to TRBJ1-6; possible D gene TRBD1, 5 bases. The germline V and J ends were trimmed by 8 bases and 7 bases, with 12 bases remaining between them. This CDR3 is 13 amino acids long. Per the germline V gene, CDR1 is LNHDA and CDR2 is SQIVND (reference sequence). The CDR3 DNA reads as TGTGCCAGTGGTGAGGGGAGGAATTCACCCCTCCACTTT. Amino acid sequence: CASGEGRNSPLHF.

J is TRBJ2-4 and V is TRBV7-2, with TRBD1 as a possible D gene (5 bases). Trimming shortened V by 8 bases and J by 5 bases, and 13 bases separated the two germline ends. CDR3 size: 13 residues. Germline lookup yields CDR1 SGHTA and CDR2 FQGNSA. In DNA form, the CDR3 reads TGTGCCAGCTCCCAGAGCAGGGAAAACATTCAGTACTTC. Translating gives CASSQSRENIQYF.

This clone was detected once. The chain couples TRBV5-1 to TRBJ2-2; D perhaps matches TRBD2 (6 bases). V lost 1 base to trimming and J lost 6 bases, with 10 bases between them. The CDR3 is 14 amino acids. CDR1 is SGHRS, CDR2 YFSETQ, per germline. Here the CDR3 reads CASSLWGVAGELFF. The CDR3 DNA reads as TGCGCCAGCAGCTTGTGGGGGGTTGCCGGGGAGCTGTTTTTT.

The chain links TRBV9 to TRBJ1-6; 7 bases fit TRBD1. V gave up 3 bases and J gave up 7 bases; unmatched junction bases: 7. Germline V gene lookup returns CDR1 SGDLS and CDR2 YYNGEE. CDR3 size: 15 residues. This chain's CDR3 is CASSGTGQLNSPLHF. DNA of the CDR3: TGTGCCAGCAGCGGGACAGGACAATTAAATTCACCCCTCCACTTT.

The rearrangement joins TRBV14 to TRBJ1-2, with D perhaps matching TRBD1 (5 bases). Germline V gene lookup returns CDR1 SGHDN and CDR2 FVKESK. The CDR3 has 9 amino acids. CDR3 DNA: TGTGGGACAAGTTATGGCTACACCTTC. Its translation: CGTSYGYTF.

The J gene is TRBJ2-1, the V gene TRBV11-3, with 12 nucleotides matching TRBD2. CDR1 and CDR2 (germline): SGHNT, YENEEA. The CDR3 has 17 residues. The ends lost 4 bases at V and 8 bases at J; junction bases unmatched: 12. The CDR3 protein is CASSSYLAGGPSDEQFF. CDR3 in DNA: TGTGCCAGCAGCTCCTATCTAGCGGGAGGGCCTTCGGATGAGCAGTTCTTC.

The genes are TRBV19 and TRBJ1-5; TRBD1 aligns across 7 bases. The CDR3 loop spans 12 amino acids. Germline CDR1 is LNHDA and CDR2 is SQIVND (reference sequence). The trim removed 9 bases at V and 8 bases at J, leaving 7 bases unmatched. The CDR3 nucleotides read TGTGCCAGCAAGGGGACAGCGGAGCCCCAGCATTTT. Residues: CASKGTAEPQHF. The variable domain in full, completed from reference TRBV19 and TRBJ1-5, reads DGGITQSPKYLFRKEGQNVTLSCEQNLNHDAMYWYRQDPGQGLRLIYYSQIVNDFQKGDIAEGYSVSREKKESFPLTVTSAQKNPTAFYLCASKGTAEPQHFGDGTRLSIL.

The rearrangement uses TRBV20-1 and TRBJ1-1, with TRBD1 as a possible D gene (5 bases). The germline V and J ends were trimmed by 6 bases and 10 bases, with 15 bases remaining between them. Germline-derived CDR1 and CDR2 are DFQATT and SNEGSKA (reference sequence). This CDR3 region has 11 residues. CDR3 DNA: TGCAGTGCGGCCCCGGGGAGGGGAGCTTTCTTT. Translated: CSAAPGRGAFF.

V and J are TRBV27 and TRBJ2-1, with 10 bases identical to TRBD1. This CDR3 is built from 14 residues. V dropped 4 bases and J dropped 5; count of bases not matched to a gene: 2. Germline V gene lookup returns CDR1 MNHEY and CDR2 SMNVEV (reference sequence). CDR3 nucleotides: TGTGCCAGCAGTTCCGGGACAGGGGACAATGAGCAGTTCTTC. This codes for CASSSGTGDNEQFF.